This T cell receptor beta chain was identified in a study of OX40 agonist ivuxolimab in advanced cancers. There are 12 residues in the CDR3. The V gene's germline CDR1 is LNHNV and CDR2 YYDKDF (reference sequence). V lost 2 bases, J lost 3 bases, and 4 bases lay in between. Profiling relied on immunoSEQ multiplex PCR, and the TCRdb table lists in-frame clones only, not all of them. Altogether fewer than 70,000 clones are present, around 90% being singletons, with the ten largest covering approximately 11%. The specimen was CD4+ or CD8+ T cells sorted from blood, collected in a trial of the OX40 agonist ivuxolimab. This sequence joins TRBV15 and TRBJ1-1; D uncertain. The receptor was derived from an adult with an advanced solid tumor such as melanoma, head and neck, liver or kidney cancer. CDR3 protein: CATSRSYTEAFF. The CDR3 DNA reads TGTGCCACCAGCAGATCATACACTGAAGCTTTCTTT.